This T cell receptor beta chain was observed in a study of blood T cell repertoires in COVID-19. This clone has more than one count but fewer than ten. CDR1 is LGHDT, CDR2 YNNKEL, per germline (reference sequence). The J segment lost 0 bases and the V segment lost 3 bases, leaving 9 bases of the junction unmatched. The CDR3 is 18 residues long. The method was immunoSEQ multiplex PCR; TCRdb's version includes in-frame clones alone and lacks a portion of them. The sample includes some 530,000 clones, 80% to 90% seen only once; the top ten take 3.2%. The rearrangement joins TRBV3-1 (or the pseudogene TRBV3-2) to TRBJ2-7; 12 nucleotides align to TRBD2. The TCR sequence derives from a human donor in a cohort sampled during active COVID-19. What was sequenced was peripheral blood. CDR3 sequence: CASSQGLAGGRSSYEQYF. The CDR3 DNA sequence: TGTGCCAGCAGCCAGGGGCTAGCGGGAGGGAGGAGCTCCTACGAGCAGTACTTC.